Below, 9 T cell receptor beta chains from the same sample are listed, as sequenced in a study of T-cell memory formation after mild COVID-19. TCRdb independently ran MiXCR on the 5' RACE reads; one entry per CDR3 protein. The table records tens of thousands of distinct CDR3 sequences, about 6.8% of them present only once. Sequencing input: PBMCs or a T cell subset sorted from them (not recorded which). The receptors shown here come from an adult who had mild COVID-19 (a few samples of this study predate the infection). Cell type and time point are not known.

A few counts support this clonotype. The chain links TRBV28 to TRBJ2-1; TRBD2 matches 8 bases. Germline V gene lookup returns CDR1 MDHEN and CDR2 SYDVKM. V gave up 11 bases and J gave up 8 bases; unmatched junction bases: 11. The CDR3 is 13 residues long. The CDR3, as DNA: TGTGCCGGAAACTATGCGGGAGGCGATGAGCAGTTCTTC. Translating gives CAGNYAGGDEQFF.

J is TRBJ2-2 and V is TRBV18, with 8 nucleotides matching TRBD1. The J segment lost 3 bases and the V segment lost 1 base, leaving 10 bases of the junction unmatched. The CDR3 totals 18 residues. Germline CDR1 KGHSH, CDR2 LQKENI. CDR3 in DNA: TGTGCCAGCTCACCACTTCGACGCAGGGGGCGCGACACCGGGGAGCTGTTTTTT. This translates into CASSPLRRRGRDTGELFF.

CDR3 DNA: TGTGCCAGCAGTGACGGGCGGGAGTATGGAGATACGCAGTATTTT. Encoded protein: CASSDGREYGDTQYF. This chain links TRBV6-4 with TRBJ2-3; 7 nucleotides match TRBD2. After removal of 2 bases from V and 5 bases from J, the junction contained 7 bases not matched to a gene. CDR1 MRHNA and CDR2 SNTAGT come from the germline V gene. The CDR3 totals 15 residues.

This clonotype showed up many times. The V call is TRBV6-6, the J call TRBJ2-7; 7 bases agree with TRBD1. CDR1 is MNHNY and CDR2 is SVGAGI in the germline V gene (reference sequence). This CDR3 contains 15 residues. The V segment lost 0 bases and the J segment 1 base; nucleotides outside the gene matches: 3. In DNA form, the CDR3 reads TGTGCCAGCAGTTACTCAGGGGGCGAGTCCTACGAGCAGTACTTC. It encodes CASSYSGGESYEQYF.

The J gene is TRBJ2-3, the V gene TRBV20-1; a weak D match, TRBD2 (5 bases). Trimming took off 1 base at V and 8 bases at J, with 10 bases between the two ends. CDR1 DFQATT and CDR2 SNEGSKA come from the germline V gene (reference sequence). The CDR3 contains 12 residues. DNA for the CDR3: TGCAGTGCTAGAGCGGGGAGCTCTACGCAGTATTTT. Residues: CSARAGSSTQYF.

This clonotype was seen only a few times. The CDR3 loop reads CASSQEAGRAFF. CDR3 DNA sequence: TGTGCCAGCAGCCAAGAGGCGGGCCGGGCTTTCTTT. The chain employs TRBV3-1 and TRBJ1-1; D unresolved. Germline CDR1 LGHDT, CDR2 YNNKEL (reference sequence). V was clipped by 0 bases and J by 11 bases, with 10 bases between them. This CDR3 region has 12 residues.

In this sample, this clonotype turned up many times. In DNA, the CDR3 is TGTGCCAGCAGTCGTGGGGCCAACTATGGCTACACCTTC. Translation: CASSRGANYGYTF. This chain uses TRBV27 with TRBJ1-2; possible D gene TRBD1, 5 bases. The V end lost 5 bases, the J end lost 2 bases, and 9 bases lay between the germline ends. The CDR3 loop spans 13 amino acids. Germline V lookup: CDR1 MNHEY, CDR2 SMNVEV (reference sequence).

This clonotype was observed a handful of times. J is TRBJ2-7 and V is TRBV6-2 or TRBV6-3; D possibly uses TRBD1 or TRBD2 (5 bases each). V was shortened by 7 bases and J by 2 bases, with 12 bases between the two germline ends. This CDR3 contains 13 residues. Germline CDR1 reads MNHEY; CDR2 reads SVGEGT. This CDR3 reads CASIRDAPYEQYF. For the CDR3, the DNA is TGTGCCAGCATCCGGGACGCACCCTACGAGCAGTACTTC.

This clonotype turned up a few times. The CDR3 nucleotides are TGTGCCAGCTCACCACCTGGGACAAATAGCAATCAGCCCCAGCATTTT. Translating it yields CASSPPGTNSNQPQHF. This chain joins TRBV18 and TRBJ1-5; possible D gene TRBD1, 6 bases. The germline V and J ends were trimmed by 0 bases and 0 bases, with 9 bases remaining between them. This CDR3 is 16 amino acids long. Germline V gene data show CDR1 as KGHSH and CDR2 as LQKENI.